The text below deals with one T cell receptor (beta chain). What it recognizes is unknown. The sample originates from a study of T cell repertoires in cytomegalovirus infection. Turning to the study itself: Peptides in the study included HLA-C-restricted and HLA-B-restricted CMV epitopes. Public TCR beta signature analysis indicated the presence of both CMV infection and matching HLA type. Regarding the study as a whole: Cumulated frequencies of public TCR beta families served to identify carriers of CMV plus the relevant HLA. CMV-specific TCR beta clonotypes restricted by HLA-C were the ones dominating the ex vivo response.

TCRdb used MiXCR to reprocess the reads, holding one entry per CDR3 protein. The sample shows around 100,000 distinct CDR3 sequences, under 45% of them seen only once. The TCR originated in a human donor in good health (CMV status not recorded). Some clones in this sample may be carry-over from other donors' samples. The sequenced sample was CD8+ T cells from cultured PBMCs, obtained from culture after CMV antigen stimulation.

The CDR3 sequence is CASSFGVGAEQETQYF. The DNA for the CDR3 is TGTGCCAGCAGCTTTGGGGTCGGAGCAGAGCAAGAGACCCAGTACTTC. V is TRBV7-8 and J is TRBJ2-5; D not certain. The germline V gene has CDR1 SGHVS and CDR2 FQNEAQ. CDR3 length: 16 amino acids. V lost 3 bases and J lost 2, with 16 bases in between. Filled out from reference TRBV7-8 and TRBJ2-5, the complete variable domain reads GAGVSQSPRYKVAKRGQDVALRCDPISGHVSLFWYQQALGQGPEFLTYFQNEAQLDKSGLPSDRFFAERPEGSVSTLKIQRTQQEDSAVYLCASSFGVGAEQETQYFGPGTRLLVL.